Sequencing of this TCR beta chain was carried out in a study of T cell changes during pregnancy in multiple sclerosis (dated 2019 in TCRdb). Regarding the study in general: The study looked at changes in the T cell repertoire across pregnancy in women with multiple sclerosis.

Details on this clone: The antigen this receptor binds is unknown. Base qualities are not at hand, and no much larger clone is one base apart.

The CDR3 spans 18 residues, from the cysteine through the phenylalanine. The sequence is cut down to CDR3 DNA, 54 bases in frame from base 1. V is cut back by 0 bases and J by 1 base, with 4 bases in the junction unmatched. Based on the germline V gene, the CDR1 and CDR2 sequences are SGHRS and YFSETQ. The method was the immunoSEQ multiplex PCR assay. Drawn from immuneACCESS, this table holds only the in-frame rearrangements with V and J called that TCRdb kept. Clones are partly lost; checked studies trace under half to an unresolved V gene and leave the rest unexplained. Present in this sample are 55,000 to 65,000 clones, 90% of which were seen just once. The top ten hold approximately 3% of the sample.

The chain employs TRBV5-1 and TRBJ2-2; the junction holds 12 bases that match TRBD2. This receptor was taken from a female donor in good health, enrolled as a control in a pregnancy study. The source material was peripheral blood, sampled in the first trimester of pregnancy. The CDR3 here reads CASSLGLAGALNTGELFF. The sequence in DNA is TGCGCCAGCAGCTTGGGACTAGCGGGGGCCCTGAACACCGGGGAGCTGTTTTTT. Joined to the reference TRBV5-1 and TRBJ2-2 proteins, this CDR3 gives the full variable domain: KAGVTQTPRYLIKTRGQQVTLSCSPISGHRSVSWYQQTPGQGLQFLFEYFSETQRNKGNFPGRFSGRQFSNSRSEMNVSTLELGDSALYLCASSLGLAGALNTGELFFGEGSRLTVL.